These 24 T cell receptor beta chains were sequenced from one sample in a study of cytomegalovirus exposure and HLA in healthy donors. PCR amplification relied on 60 Vbeta primers (plus 13 Jbeta primers). TCRdb keeps only in-frame clones here, not all; method: immunoSEQ multiplex PCR. This table lists around 140,000 clones. Sequenced: PBMCs. The origin of the receptors is a woman under 30 in good health and CMV-seronegative.

CDR3 loop: CASSLEGRVVDEQFF. CDR3 coding DNA: TGCGCCAGCAGCTTGGAGGGCAGGGTCGTAGATGAGCAGTTCTTC. The genes are TRBV5-1 and TRBJ2-1; possible D gene TRBD1, 5 bases. Trimming took off 0 bases at V and 8 bases at J, with 15 bases between the two ends. Germline V gene data show CDR1 as SGHRS and CDR2 as YFSETQ. The CDR3 is 15 residues long.

The CDR3 DNA follows: TGTGCCAGCAGCTCTCCCCGCGGACTACGGCCAGCTAGCACAGATACGCAGTATTTT. Translating gives CASSSPRGLRPASTDTQYF. The chain links TRBV7-3 to TRBJ2-3, with TRBD2 as a possible D gene (6 bases). V lost 4 bases, J lost 0 bases, and 23 bases lay in between. Germline V gene sequence: CDR1 SGHTA, CDR2 FQGTGA. The CDR3 is 19 residues long.

V and J are TRBV9 and TRBJ1-4; D not certain. This CDR3 spans 16 amino acids. Germline CDR1 is SGDLS and CDR2 is YYNGEE. The V end was cut by 0 bases, the J end by 12 bases, with 21 bases between. Here the CDR3 DNA reads TGTGCCAGCAGCGTAGGAAGTGAACGGGATATGCGGGAACTGTTTTTT. As protein: CASSVGSERDMRELFF.

The chain recombines TRBV6-5 with TRBJ2-3; a weak D match, TRBD1 (5 bases). The CDR3 runs 14 residues. The V gene's germline CDR1 is MNHEY and CDR2 SVGAGI. Deletions cut 6 bases from V and 3 bases from J, with 13 bases between. The CDR3 protein is CASRDLGQTDTQYF. The DNA for the CDR3 is TGTGCCAGCAGAGATCTCGGACAAACAGATACGCAGTATTTT.

V and J are TRBV6-5 and TRBJ2-5, with 8 bases identical to TRBD1. CDR1 and CDR2 from the germline V gene are MNHEY and SVGAGI. CDR3 length: 13 residues. Trimming removed 5 bases from V and 3 bases from J; junction bases left unmatched: 2. This chain's CDR3 is CASSRDRKETQYF. The CDR3 region has the DNA TGTGCCAGCAGTCGGGACAGGAAAGAGACCCAGTACTTC.

The V gene is TRBV5-1, the J gene TRBJ2-1; possible D gene TRBD2, 6 bases. The CDR3 covers 14 residues. The germline V gene encodes CDR1 SGHRS and CDR2 YFSETQ. V gave up 4 bases and J gave up 8 bases, with 16 bases separating them. The chain's CDR3 is CASSTSPSVDEQFF. The CDR3 bases are TGCGCCAGCAGCACCTCCCCTAGCGTAGATGAGCAGTTCTTC.

The chain joins TRBV7-2 to TRBJ2-7; 11 nucleotides match TRBD2. The CDR3 has 14 amino acids. From germline, CDR1 is SGHTA and CDR2 FQGNSA. The trim removed 6 bases at V and 3 bases at J, leaving 4 bases unmatched. The CDR3: CASSYTSGSYEQYV. As DNA, the CDR3 is TGTGCCAGCAGTTACACTAGCGGGAGCTACGAGCAGTACGTC.

The chain links TRBV30 to TRBJ1-5; 8 positions match TRBD1. The CDR3 runs 15 residues. Losses at the gene ends were 2 bases for V and 6 bases for J; bases not matched to a gene: 9. Germline loops: CDR1 GTSNPN, CDR2 SVGIG (reference sequence). CDR3 DNA: TGTGCCTGGAGTACAGGGACAGGTTCGGGTCAGCCCCAGCATTTT. Protein: CAWSTGTGSGQPQHF.

The CDR3 protein is CASSPGRRSGNTIYF. Written as DNA, the CDR3 is TGTGCCAGCTCACCTGGTAGGCGGTCTGGAAACACCATATATTTT. This chain connects TRBV18 to TRBJ1-3; D remains unclear. V was trimmed by 3 bases and J by 1 base, leaving 10 bases between them. The CDR3 has 15 residues. Germline V CDR1 and CDR2: KGHSH, LQKENI.

The CDR3 protein is CASSGQGDQAFF. CDR3 coding DNA: TGTGCCAGCAGCGGACAGGGGGATCAAGCTTTCTTT. The rearrangement joins TRBV6-5 to TRBJ1-1; TRBD1 matches at 10 bases. CDR1 MNHEY and CDR2 SVGAGI come from the germline V gene. V dropped 6 bases and J dropped 9; count of bases not matched to a gene: 4. The CDR3 loop spans 12 amino acids.

This chain uses TRBV25-1 with TRBJ1-1, with TRBD1 identical over 7 bases. The CDR3 is 13 residues long. The V gene's germline CDR1 is MGHDK and CDR2 SYGVNS. Trimming cost V 6 bases and J 7 bases; bases outside gene matches: 8. CDR3: CASRLQGQSEAFF. The CDR3 region has the DNA TGTGCCAGCAGATTACAGGGACAGAGTGAAGCTTTCTTT.

The J gene is TRBJ1-1, the V gene TRBV30; D may be TRBD1 (6 bases). Germline lookup yields CDR1 GTSNPN and CDR2 SVGIG (reference sequence). Trimming removed 5 bases at V and 6 bases at J, with 19 bases between. This CDR3 has 14 residues. The CDR3 is CAWSQGSSSSEAFF. CDR3 DNA sequence: TGTGCCTGGTCCCAGGGGAGCAGTAGCTCTGAAGCTTTCTTT.

J is TRBJ1-5 and V is TRBV7-9; TRBD1 matches at 9 bases. J was trimmed by 6 bases and V by 5 bases; bases with no gene match: 8. Germline V gives CDR1 SEHNR, CDR2 FQNEAQ (reference sequence). The CDR3 runs 15 residues. CDR3 region: CASSIRQGDPQPQHF. The CDR3 bases are TGTGCCAGCAGCATCCGACAGGGGGATCCTCAGCCCCAGCATTTT.

CDR3 sequence reads: CASSPRNRGLADTQYF. The CDR3 DNA reads as TGTGCCAGCTCACCAAGGAACAGGGGCTTAGCAGATACGCAGTATTTT. The chain links TRBV18 to TRBJ2-3, with TRBD1 identical over 7 bases. Germline CDR1 and CDR2: KGHSH and LQKENI. J lost 4 bases, V lost 2 bases, and 9 bases had no gene match. The CDR3 runs to 16 residues.

The chain recombines TRBV19 with TRBJ1-1, with 7 bases fitting TRBD1. Per germline, CDR1 LNHDA and CDR2 SQIVND (reference sequence). The trim removed 6 bases at V and 1 base at J, leaving 5 bases unmatched. The CDR3 runs 14 residues. CDR3 nucleotides: TGTGCCAGTAGACTAGGGGGCGAGAACACTGAAGCTTTCTTT. Protein sequence: CASRLGGENTEAFF.

The gene calls are TRBV30 and TRBJ2-5; no reliable D call. V lost 0 bases, J lost 2 bases, and 13 bases lay in between. CDR1 is GTSNPN, CDR2 SVGIG, per germline (reference sequence). The CDR3 runs to 15 residues. CDR3 DNA: TGTGCCTGGAGTGTGGCAATGGCGACACAAGAGACCCAGTACTTC. This sequence encodes CAWSVAMATQETQYF.

J is TRBJ2-1 and V is TRBV7-8; 13 nucleotides align to TRBD2. With V trimmed by 0 bases and J by 5 bases, 1 base remained unmatched. Germline CDR1 reads SGHVS; CDR2 reads FQNEAQ. The CDR3 has 16 residues. The CDR3 here is CASSLALAGGNNEQFF. The CDR3, as DNA: TGTGCCAGCAGCTTAGCACTAGCGGGAGGGAACAATGAGCAGTTCTTC. The full variable domain, completed using reference TRBV7-8 and TRBJ2-1, is GAGVSQSPRYKVAKRGQDVALRCDPISGHVSLFWYQQALGQGPEFLTYFQNEAQLDKSGLPSDRFFAERPEGSVSTLKIQRTQQEDSAVYLCASSLALAGGNNEQFFGPGTRLTVL.

CDR3 loop: CASSPGGTSYNEQFF. In nucleotides, the CDR3 is TGCGCCAGCAGCCCGGGAGGGACTAGCTACAATGAGCAGTTCTTC. The gene calls are TRBV5-1 and TRBJ2-1, with 8 nucleotides matching TRBD2. This CDR3 region has 15 residues. Germline CDR1 SGHRS, CDR2 YFSETQ. The junction had 6 bases not matched to a gene; V was cut back by 4 bases and J by 3 bases.

The chain employs TRBV5-1 and TRBJ2-2; TRBD1 agrees at 7 bases. The CDR3 runs to 15 residues. CDR1 and CDR2 (germline): SGHRS, YFSETQ. V shed 4 bases and J 3 bases; nucleotides not matched to a gene: 6. The DNA of the CDR3 is TGCGCCAGCAGCCACAGGGGAGCATACACCGGGGAGCTGTTTTTT. This codes for CASSHRGAYTGELFF.

V gene TRBV7-9 combines with J gene TRBJ2-2; 11 bases are a match to TRBD2. In germline, CDR1 is SEHNR, CDR2 FQNEAQ (reference sequence). This CDR3 spans 19 amino acids. V lost 3 bases, J lost 2 bases, and 11 bases stayed unmatched. The CDR3, as DNA: TGTGCCAGCAGCTTCGGGGCTTATAGCGGGAGGGCCAACACCGGGGAGCTGTTTTTT. Encoded protein: CASSFGAYSGRANTGELFF.

J is TRBJ2-7 and V is TRBV7-2; D unresolved. This CDR3 is 13 amino acids long. Germline V gives CDR1 SGHTA, CDR2 FQGNSA. V was shortened by 5 bases and J by 4 bases, with 12 bases between the two germline ends. CDR3: CASSPPWQYEQYF. The CDR3 coding sequence is TGTGCCAGCAGCCCCCCTTGGCAGTACGAGCAGTACTTC.

This chain joins TRBV4-2 and TRBJ2-6; the D is unclear. Trimming shortened V by 2 bases and J by 2 bases, and 16 bases separated the two germline ends. The germline V gene encodes CDR1 LGHNA and CDR2 YNFKEQ. This CDR3 has 18 residues. CDR3 DNA sequence: TGTGCCAGCAGCCAACTCATGGCCTTGGGCACTGGGGCCAACGTCCTGACTTTC. Translation: CASSQLMALGTGANVLTF.

The chain is built from TRBV27 and TRBJ1-2; 8 bases are shared with TRBD1. Trimming took 6 bases from V and 4 from J; bases not matched to a gene: 4. The germline V gene encodes CDR1 MNHEY and CDR2 SMNVEV (reference sequence). The CDR3 is made up of 13 amino acids. CDR3 DNA sequence: TGTGCCAGCAGGGGGACAGGACTCTATGGCTACACCTTC. Protein: CASRGTGLYGYTF.

The V and J genes are TRBV10-3 and TRBJ2-7, with a tentative D call TRBD1 (6 bases). CDR1 is ENHRY and CDR2 is SYGVKD in the germline V gene. The CDR3 has 13 amino acids. The V end was cut by 4 bases, the J end by 5 bases, with 12 bases between. CDR3 coding DNA: TGTGCCATCAGTGTTCAACAGGGCGACGAGCAGTACTTC. Its protein is CAISVQQGDEQYF.